The TCR beta chain described here comes from a study of Graves' ophthalmopathy and Graves' hyperthyroidism. Clinical symptoms, serum thyroxine, TRAb, thyroid ultrasound and orbital computed tomography formed the basis of diagnosis. V lost 1 base and J lost 1, with 8 bases in between. This CDR3 has 15 residues. For repertoire sequencing, the TCR beta CDR3 regions were amplified from RNA transcripts. HTBI primers primed a first-round RT-PCR, and a second-round multiplex PCR followed. TCRdb processed the multiplex PCR reads anew with MiXCR; each CDR3 protein has one entry. The table shows about 400,000 distinct CDR3 sequences, with roughly 18% occurring only once. This clonotype was seen ten or more times. Its antigen is not known. Findings and caveats of the study: Blood also held most thyroid clonotypes expanded above 0.001 frequency. Using a 13-signature model, the authors split ophthalmopathy from stable hyperthyroidism, with 87.88% sensitivity and approximately 84% specificity. Ophthalmopathy progression prediction by the model yielded a sensitivity of more than 60% and a specificity of under 80%.

The rearrangement joins TRBV12-3 or TRBV12-4 to TRBJ1-3, with D unresolved. Sequenced material: peripheral blood. This TCR derives from a woman aged 18 to 35 with Graves' ophthalmopathy. The CDR3 loop is CASSLGVRSGNTIYF. CDR3 coding DNA: TGTGCCAGCAGTTTAGGGGTCCGGTCTGGAAACACCATATATTTT.